Here is one T cell receptor beta chain with its context. This record belongs to a study of T cell changes during pregnancy in multiple sclerosis. Trimming took 2 bases from V and 6 from J; bases not matched to a gene: 8. This CDR3 has 15 amino acids. Germline CDR1 reads SGHDT; CDR2 reads YYEEEE. Measured with immunoSEQ multiplex PCR; TCRdb has only the in-frame clones, and not every one. The table lists fewer than 50,000 clones, roughly 94% of them singletons. The clonotype was recovered from a female donor with multiple sclerosis, enrolled in a pregnancy study. The rearrangement uses TRBV5-6 and TRBJ1-2, with 9 bases fitting TRBD1. The source was CD4+ T cells from peripheral blood mononuclear cells, collected in the third trimester of pregnancy. CDR3 in DNA: TGTGCCAGCAGCTTACCGGGACAGGGTCTCCATGGCTACACCTTC. Protein sequence: CASSLPGQGLHGYTF.